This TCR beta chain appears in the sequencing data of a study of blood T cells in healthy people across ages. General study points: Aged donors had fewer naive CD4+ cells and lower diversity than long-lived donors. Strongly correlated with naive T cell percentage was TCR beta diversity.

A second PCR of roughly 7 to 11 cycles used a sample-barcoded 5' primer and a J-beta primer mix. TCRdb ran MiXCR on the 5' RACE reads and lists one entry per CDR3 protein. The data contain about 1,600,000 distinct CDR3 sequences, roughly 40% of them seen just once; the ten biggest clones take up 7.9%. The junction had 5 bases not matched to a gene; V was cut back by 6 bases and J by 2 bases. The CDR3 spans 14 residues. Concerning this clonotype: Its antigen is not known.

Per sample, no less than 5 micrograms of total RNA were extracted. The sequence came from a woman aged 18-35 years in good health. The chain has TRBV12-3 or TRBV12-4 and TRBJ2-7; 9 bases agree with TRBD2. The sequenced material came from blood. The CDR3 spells CASSYSGSAYEQYF. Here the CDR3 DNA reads TGTGCCAGCAGCTATAGCGGGAGTGCCTACGAGCAGTACTTC.